These 24 T cell receptor beta chains were sequenced from one sample in a study of CD8+ T cells in alopecia areata. cDNA prepared by RNA extraction and subsequent reverse transcription served as the template for sequencing. Produced via immunoSEQ multiplex PCR; TCRdb's table is partial and in-frame only. The data show some 170,000 clones, over 50% seen once. The sequences come from CD4+ T cells sorted from blood, collected at week 0. The receptors derive from a human donor with alopecia areata.

The rearrangement links TRBV19 to TRBJ2-7, with D unclear. V was shortened by 8 bases and J by 4 bases, with 6 bases between the two germline ends. Germline CDR1 LNHDA, CDR2 SQIVND (reference sequence). The CDR3 spans 10 residues. In nucleotides, the CDR3 is TGTGCCAGTGGAACTTACGAGCAGTACTTC. This translates into CASGTYEQYF.

This clone occurred a few times. The rearrangement links TRBV7-9 to TRBJ1-1; TRBD1 is a possible D gene (6 bases). Germline V gene lookup returns CDR1 SEHNR and CDR2 FQNEAQ (reference sequence). CDR3 length: 14 amino acids. Trimming took 8 bases from V and 0 from J, leaving 13 bases between them. CDR3 coding DNA: TGTGCCAGCGTTGTCGGACAGATGAACACTGAAGCTTTCTTT. Translating gives CASVVGQMNTEAFF.

The CDR3 is CASSAGVGTGYTF. The CDR3 region has the DNA TGTGCCAGCAGTGCAGGGGTGGGAACTGGCTACACCTTC. The chain joins TRBV2 to TRBJ1-2; a weak D match, TRBD1 (6 bases). CDR1 and CDR2 (germline): SNHLY, FYNNEI. V lost 4 bases, J lost 7 bases, and 13 bases lay in between. The CDR3 is made up of 13 amino acids.

The chain carries TRBV4-1 and TRBJ1-6, with D unclear. Germline V gene lookup returns CDR1 MGHRA and CDR2 YSYEKL. The CDR3 extends over 16 amino acids. The V and J ends lost 4 bases and 9 bases respectively, with 19 bases between them. CDR3: CASSRRDTELPSPLHF. The CDR3 DNA is TGCGCCAGCAGCCGTCGTGATACAGAGTTACCTTCACCCCTCCACTTT.

V gene TRBV13 combines with J gene TRBJ2-7, with TRBD1 matching over 7 bases. The length of the CDR3 is 14 residues. Looked up from germline, CDR1 is PRHDT and CDR2 is FYEKMQ (reference sequence). The ends lost 5 bases at V and 4 bases at J; junction bases unmatched: 8. The CDR3 coding sequence is TGTGCCAGCAGCCGACGGGACAGTGGATACGAGCAGTACTTC. This gives the protein CASSRRDSGYEQYF. Looking up the rest from reference TRBV13 and TRBJ2-7 gives the full variable domain: AAGVIQSPRHLIKEKRETATLKCYPIPRHDTVYWYQQGPGQDPQFLISFYEKMQSDKGSIPDRFSAQQFSDYHSELNMSSLELGDSALYFCASSRRDSGYEQYFGPGTRLTVT.

Here the CDR3 DNA reads TGTGCCAGCAGCCAGGGACAGGCCACCGGGGAGCTGTTTTTT. The encoded protein is CASSQGQATGELFF. The rearrangement uses TRBV7-6 and TRBJ2-2; 8 nucleotides match TRBD1. CDR1 is SGHVS, CDR2 FNYEAQ, per germline. The CDR3 spans 14 residues. V lost 5 bases and J lost 4; bases outside the gene matches: 3.

This clone has only a few counts. Other DNA variants within this sample encode the same CDR3. J is TRBJ2-2 and V is TRBV27; D uncertain. The CDR3 sequence is 12 residues long. Per the germline V gene, CDR1 is MNHEY and CDR2 is SMNVEV (reference sequence). Trimming removed 5 bases from V and 3 bases from J, with 4 bases in between. The CDR3 region has the DNA TGTGCCAGCAGTCCCTACACCGGGGAGCTGTTTTTT. Translation gives CASSPYTGELFF.

V usage is TRBV4-1 and J usage is TRBJ2-7; D not resolved. Germline V gene sequence: CDR1 MGHRA, CDR2 YSYEKL. Trimming pared 1 base from V and 3 bases from J, leaving 10 bases between. The CDR3 contains 14 residues. CDR3 coding DNA: TGCGCCAGCAGCCAAGGGCGCAGAGACTACGAGCAGTACTTC. This translates into CASSQGRRDYEQYF.

This clone was found a few times. The rearrangement links TRBV15 to TRBJ2-4; D is undetermined. The CDR3 runs to 15 residues. Trimming removed 4 bases at V and 0 bases at J, with 10 bases between. Germline CDR1 and CDR2: LNHNV and YYDKDF (reference sequence). The CDR3 region has the DNA TGTGCCACCAGCAACGTCCACGTAGCCAAAAACATTCAGTACTTC. It translates to CATSNVHVAKNIQYF.

This chain joins TRBV9 and TRBJ1-2, with TRBD1 as a possible D gene (6 bases). Germline CDR1 is SGDLS and CDR2 is YYNGEE. CDR3 length equals 15 residues. Trimming removed 4 bases from V and 5 bases from J, with 18 bases in between. The CDR3 DNA follows: TGTGCCAGCAGCCCCCGGGAGGGGGGCTTATATGGCTACACCTTC. Translated: CASSPREGGLYGYTF.

The table lists this clone with a count of one. This chain connects TRBV5-6 to TRBJ1-5; D call uncertain. V was shortened by 2 bases and J by 5 bases, with 8 bases between the two germline ends. CDR1 and CDR2 from the germline V gene are SGHDT and YYEEEE. The CDR3 covers 13 residues. In DNA, the CDR3 is TGTGCCAGCAGCTTTCGGAGGGATCAGCCCCAGCATTTT. Translated, it gives CASSFRRDQPQHF. The full variable domain, in which reference TRBV5-6 and TRBJ1-5 provide the parts outside the CDR3, is DAGVTQSPTHLIKTRGQQVTLRCSPKSGHDTVSWYQQALGQGPQFIFQYYEEEERQRGNFPDRFSGHQFPNYSSELNVNALLLGDSALYLCASSFRRDQPQHFGDGTRLSIL.

This chain connects TRBV5-6 to TRBJ1-2; TRBD1 is a possible D gene (5 bases). From germline, CDR1 is SGHDT and CDR2 YYEEEE. The CDR3 spans 16 residues. Trimming took off 1 base at V and 4 bases at J, with 17 bases between the two ends. Written as DNA, the CDR3 is TGTGCCAGCAGCTTGTCCCCGGGGGGAATTCTCTATGGCTACACCTTC. This codes for CASSLSPGGILYGYTF.

This clone was seen only once. V gene TRBV6-5 combines with J gene TRBJ1-1; the D is unclear. The CDR3 loop spans 10 amino acids. Germline loops: CDR1 MNHEY, CDR2 SVGAGI. V was pared by 6 bases and J by 2 bases, with 1 base between. CDR3 protein: CASSNTEAFF. The CDR3 nucleotides read TGTGCCAGCAGCAACACTGAAGCTTTCTTT.

The rearrangement links TRBV30 to TRBJ1-1; no definite D call. The CDR3 loop spans 12 amino acids. Trimming stripped 2 bases from V and 1 base from J, with 5 bases between. Germline V gives CDR1 GTSNPN, CDR2 SVGIG (reference sequence). CDR3 DNA: TGTGCCTGGAGTCACGGGAACACTGAAGCTTTCTTT. It encodes CAWSHGNTEAFF.

CDR3 nucleotide sequence: TGCAGCGCACAATTTTACAGGGGCGGTGAGCAGTTCTTC. This gives the protein CSAQFYRGGEQFF. The genes are TRBV29-1 and TRBJ2-1; 7 positions agree with TRBD1. V was pared by 7 bases and J by 9 bases, with 12 bases of the junction left unmatched. The germline V gene has CDR1 SQVTM and CDR2 ANQGSEA. The CDR3 length is 13 residues.

The chain joins TRBV15 to TRBJ2-3; 8 bases fit TRBD1. Germline V gene data show CDR1 as LNHNV and CDR2 as YYDKDF (reference sequence). CDR3 size: 18 residues. With V trimmed by 0 bases and J by 6 bases, 14 bases remained unmatched. The CDR3, as DNA: TGTGCCACCAGCAGAGAGGGGGGCTCACAGGGGGTAACGGATACGCAGTATTTT. This translates into CATSREGGSQGVTDTQYF. The variable domain in full, with the rest retrieved from reference TRBV15 and TRBJ2-3, is DAMVIQNPRYQVTQFGKPVTLSCSQTLNHNVMYWYQQKSSQAPKLLFHYYDKDFNNEADTPDNFQSRRPNTSFCFLDIRSPGLGDTAMYLCATSREGGSQGVTDTQYFGPGTRLTVL.

The rearrangement links TRBV30 to TRBJ2-3; the match to TRBD2 covers 11 bases. Germline loops: CDR1 GTSNPN, CDR2 SVGIG (reference sequence). The CDR3 sequence is 12 residues long. The CDR3 DNA is TGTGCTTTAGCGGGGGGGCTGGATACGCAGTATTTT. Translation gives CALAGGLDTQYF. Full variable domain (missing parts from reference TRBV30 and TRBJ2-3): SQTIHQWPATLVQPVGSPLSLECTVEGTSNPNLYWYRQAAGRGLQLLFYSVGIGQISSEVPQNLSASRPQDRQFILSSKKLLLSDSGFYLCALAGGLDTQYFGPGTRLTVL.

A remark on this clone: The sample carries other DNA sequences with the same CDR3. The chain has TRBV18 and TRBJ1-5, with D unresolved. V dropped 3 bases and J dropped 2 bases, with 5 bases sitting between them. The CDR3 extends over 13 amino acids. The germline V gene encodes CDR1 KGHSH and CDR2 LQKENI. CDR3: CASSPEGNQPQHF. The DNA of the CDR3 is TGTGCCAGCTCACCGGAAGGCAATCAGCCCCAGCATTTT.

This chain uses TRBV4-2 with TRBJ1-5; TRBD1 aligns across 7 bases. Germline trimming cut 5 bases from V and 2 bases from J; bases unmatched to any gene: 6. This CDR3 spans 15 amino acids. Germline V gene sequence: CDR1 LGHNA, CDR2 YNFKEQ. CDR3 region: CASSEGGAGNQPQHF. The DNA for the CDR3 is TGTGCCAGCAGCGAAGGGGGCGCCGGCAATCAGCCCCAGCATTTT.

The chain couples TRBV6-5 to TRBJ1-4; D is unclear. CDR3 length: 13 residues. V was trimmed by 5 bases and J by 3 bases, leaving 7 bases between them. Germline lookup yields CDR1 MNHEY and CDR2 SVGAGI. CDR3 nucleotides: TGTGCCAGCAGTACGGGTCCTAATGAAAAACTGTTTTTT. It is translated as CASSTGPNEKLFF.

Only a few counts were recorded for this clone. This chain joins TRBV30 and TRBJ1-4; D may be TRBD1 (5 bases). The CDR3 sequence is 14 residues long. In germline, CDR1 is GTSNPN, CDR2 SVGIG (reference sequence). Trimming removed 1 base at V and 7 bases at J, with 13 bases between. The CDR3 DNA sequence: TGTGCCTGGAGTGACCCGGGACGCCGTGAAAAACTGTTTTTT. Its translation: CAWSDPGRREKLFF.

This chain joins TRBV18 and TRBJ2-5, with D perhaps matching TRBD1 or TRBD2 (5 bases each). Looked up from germline, CDR1 is KGHSH and CDR2 is LQKENI. The germline V and J ends were trimmed by 0 bases and 3 bases, with 14 bases remaining between them. The CDR3 is made up of 16 amino acids. The CDR3 DNA reads as TGTGCCAGCTCACCACCTTCCCAGGGAGCTAAAGAGACCCAGTACTTC. Protein product: CASSPPSQGAKETQYF.

V gene TRBV9 combines with J gene TRBJ2-3, with D unclear. The CDR3 totals 14 residues. V lost 0 bases and J 2 bases, leaving 7 bases between the germline ends. CDR1 SGDLS and CDR2 YYNGEE come from the germline V gene. CDR3 sequence: CASSVDSNTDTQYF. The CDR3 bases are TGTGCCAGCAGCGTAGACAGTAACACAGATACGCAGTATTTT.

The rearrangement links TRBV7-2 to TRBJ1-6, with unresolved D. CDR3 length: 15 residues. Germline assignment: CDR1 SGHTA and CDR2 FQGNSA. Trimming shortened V by 1 base and J by 5 bases, and 9 bases separated the two germline ends. CDR3 sequence (DNA): TGTGCCAGCAGCTTAGATCAAAGTAATAATTCACCCCTCCACTTT. Translation: CASSLDQSNNSPLHF.